Following are 4 T cell receptor beta chains from one sample sequenced in a study of cytomegalovirus exposure and HLA in healthy donors. This PCR relied on a set of 60 Vbeta primers and 13 Jbeta primers. Only in-frame clones appear in the TCRdb table, and some are missing; sequencing was by immunoSEQ multiplex PCR. The sample has roughly 140,000 clones, approximately 77% seen once. The specimen sequenced was PBMCs. The source of these receptors is a man in his late teens or twenties in good health and CMV-seronegative.

The chain uses TRBV5-1 and TRBJ2-1; TRBD1 agrees at 11 bases. The J segment lost 9 bases and the V segment lost 0 bases, leaving 11 bases of the junction unmatched. From germline, CDR1 is SGHRS and CDR2 YFSETQ. This CDR3 has 17 residues. The CDR3 is CASSLAPGTGGGSEQFF. CDR3 DNA: TGCGCCAGCAGCTTGGCGCCCGGGACAGGGGGGGGCAGTGAGCAGTTCTTC.

This chain joins TRBV9 and TRBJ2-3; 11 nucleotides align to TRBD2. The CDR3 covers 16 residues. With V trimmed by 4 bases and J by 2 bases, 6 bases remained unmatched. CDR1 is SGDLS and CDR2 is YYNGEE in the germline V gene. The CDR3 DNA sequence: TGTGCCAGCAGCACACTAGCGGGGGACGTCACAGATACGCAGTATTTT. Translation: CASSTLAGDVTDTQYF.

This clone was observed a single time. The chain couples TRBV7-8 to TRBJ2-2; TRBD1 aligns across 12 bases. Germline trimming cut 5 bases from V and 8 bases from J; bases unmatched to any gene: 9. Germline V CDR1 and CDR2: SGHVS, FQNEAQ. The CDR3 contains 16 residues. This chain's CDR3 is CASSHTGDRGRGELFF. The DNA for the CDR3 is TGTGCCAGCAGCCACACTGGGGACAGGGGGCGTGGGGAGCTGTTTTTT. Based on the CDR3 plus reference TRBV7-8 and TRBJ2-2, the full variable domain is GAGVSQSPRYKVAKRGQDVALRCDPISGHVSLFWYQQALGQGPEFLTYFQNEAQLDKSGLPSDRFFAERPEGSVSTLKIQRTQQEDSAVYLCASSHTGDRGRGELFFGEGSRLTVL.

This chain connects TRBV6-7 to TRBJ1-6; D is ambiguous. TRBV6-7 is given ORF status, its function remaining uncertain. Trimming stripped 6 bases from V and 6 bases from J, with 9 bases between. The CDR3 runs to 13 residues. The chain's CDR3 is CASRAPRNSPLHF. The CDR3 DNA follows: TGTGCCAGCAGAGCCCCACGTAATTCACCCCTCCACTTT.